This TCR beta chain originates from a study of blood T cell repertoires in COVID-19. Trimming removed 6 bases from V and 0 bases from J; junction bases left unmatched: 10. CDR1 and CDR2 from the germline V gene are ENHRY and SYGVKD. CDR3 length: 16 residues. Clones were read by immunoSEQ multiplex PCR, and TCRdb kept only the in-frame ones, dropping some. This sample carries about 160,000 clones, more than 75% of them seen once, and the ten largest clones take 10%. The specimen was peripheral blood. The sequence was collected from a woman aged 65 to 85 with COVID-19, enrolled during active disease. This chain connects TRBV10-3 to TRBJ2-7, with TRBD2 identical over 8 bases. The CDR3 DNA is TGTGCCATCAGGGGGGTATTAGCGGGGACCTCCTACGAGCAGTACTTC. Protein product: CAIRGVLAGTSYEQYF.